These 15 T cell receptor beta chains came from one sample sequenced in a study of T-cell reconstitution after alpha-beta-depleted transplantation in children. The TCRbeta library incorporated unique molecular identifiers. From the PCR reads, TCRdb called clonotypes with MiXCR, one entry per CDR3 protein. This sample has roughly 500,000 distinct CDR3 sequences, with approximately 29% found just once. Sequences were derived from PBMCs from the stem cell graft donor, sampled from the stem cell graft. The receptors here all came from a human donor who donated a stem cell graft to a child with aplastic anemia.

V is TRBV20-1 and J is TRBJ1-5; 8 nucleotides align to TRBD1. The CDR3 runs to 15 residues. The ends lost 5 bases at V and 1 base at J; junction bases unmatched: 7. Germline CDR1 is DFQATT and CDR2 is SNEGSKA (reference sequence). The CDR3 spells CSAHQGAESNQPQHF. The CDR3 DNA is TGCAGTGCTCACCAGGGGGCTGAAAGCAATCAGCCCCAGCATTTT.

This sequence joins TRBV11-2 and TRBJ2-1, with D possibly TRBD1 on 6 matching bases. This CDR3 spans 15 amino acids. Germline-derived CDR1 and CDR2 are SGHAT and FQNNGV. The germline V and J ends were trimmed by 1 base and 7 bases, with 14 bases remaining between them. The CDR3 here is CASSLVLQGNNEQFF. CDR3 sequence (DNA): TGTGCCAGCAGCTTAGTACTACAGGGTAATAATGAGCAGTTCTTC.

The V call is TRBV9, the J call TRBJ2-5; a possible D gene is TRBD1 (6 bases). V lost 0 bases to trimming and J lost 4 bases, with 13 bases between them. Germline V gene data show CDR1 as SGDLS and CDR2 as YYNGEE. This CDR3 comprises 15 residues. The CDR3, as DNA: TGTGCCAGCAGCGTAGGGACAGTAGGTGTAGAGACCCAGTACTTC. Translating gives CASSVGTVGVETQYF.

This clonotype occurred a few times. This rearrangement joins TRBV16 to TRBJ1-1; D remains unclear. Trimming shortened V by 1 base and J by 1 base, and 4 bases separated the two germline ends. The CDR3 has 13 residues. The V gene's germline CDR1 is KGHSY and CDR2 FQNENV. CDR3 sequence reads: CASSQYKNTEAFF. For the CDR3, the DNA is TGTGCCAGCAGCCAATATAAGAACACTGAAGCTTTCTTT.

This clonotype was seen a few times. The chain is built from TRBV29-1 and TRBJ1-1, with unresolved D. Trimming pared 4 bases from V and 3 bases from J, leaving 6 bases between. Germline V lookup: CDR1 SQVTM, CDR2 ANQGSEA. This CDR3 has 11 amino acids. The CDR3 region is CSVALYTEAFF. CDR3 in DNA: TGCAGCGTTGCGCTATACACTGAAGCTTTCTTT.

The chain has TRBV10-3 and TRBJ1-1, with 8 bases aligning to TRBD1. V shed 2 bases and J 2 bases; nucleotides not matched to a gene: 4. Germline V lookup: CDR1 ENHRY, CDR2 SYGVKD. CDR3 length equals 15 residues. The CDR3 region is CAISERTGFNTEAFF. Here the CDR3 DNA reads TGTGCCATCAGTGAGAGGACAGGGTTTAACACTGAAGCTTTCTTT.

This clonotype occurred a few times. The CDR3 nucleotides are TGCAGTGCTATTTTTTACGGGAGTACCTACGAGCAGTACTTC. Protein product: CSAIFYGSTYEQYF. V usage is TRBV20-1 and J usage is TRBJ2-7; a possible D gene is TRBD2 (6 bases). V was trimmed by 4 bases and J by 2 bases, leaving 15 bases between them. CDR1 and CDR2 from the germline V gene are DFQATT and SNEGSKA (reference sequence). The CDR3 totals 14 residues.

This clonotype turned up a few times. The chain employs TRBV6-5 and TRBJ2-5; D unclear. V was cut by 4 bases and J by 3 bases, with 6 bases left in between. The CDR3 runs 12 residues. Germline V gives CDR1 MNHEY, CDR2 SVGAGI. Here the CDR3 DNA reads TGTGCCAGCAGTTCCGCGAAAGAGACCCAGTACTTC. Amino acids: CASSSAKETQYF.

The chain has TRBV20-1 and TRBJ2-1, with D tentatively TRBD2 (5 bases). V lost 5 bases, J lost 10 bases, and 15 bases lay in between. Germline CDR1 DFQATT, CDR2 SNEGSKA (reference sequence). The CDR3 length is 12 residues. The CDR3 spells CSADPGKDEQFF. CDR3 coding DNA: TGCAGTGCTGATCCCGGGAAGGACGAGCAGTTCTTC.

A few counts support this clonotype. The rearrangement links TRBV5-5 to TRBJ2-5, with D uncertain. Trimming stripped 0 bases from V and 2 bases from J, with 8 bases between. Germline values: CDR1 SGHKS, CDR2 YYEKEE (reference sequence). The CDR3 consists of 14 residues. The CDR3 DNA follows: TGTGCCAGCAGCTTGGTGGGCAAGCAAGAGACCCAGTACTTC. Its translation is CASSLVGKQETQYF.

The chain recombines TRBV6-5 with TRBJ1-3; no clear D gene. The CDR3 is 18 amino acids. In germline, CDR1 is MNHEY, CDR2 SVGAGI. Trimming shortened V by 0 bases and J by 0 bases, and 15 bases separated the two germline ends. The CDR3 DNA reads as TGTGCCAGCAGTTACTCGCCGAGAGCAGTCCTCTCTGGAAACACCATATATTTT. It translates to CASSYSPRAVLSGNTIYF.

The chain couples TRBV6-1 to TRBJ2-2; tentative D call: TRBD1 (6 bases). Between the trimmed V and J ends, which lost 7 bases and 4 bases, there was a span of 16 bases. The CDR3 has 15 amino acids. Germline assignment: CDR1 MNHNS and CDR2 SASEGT. The CDR3 bases are TGTGCCAGCATCGAGGGGTGGGGGCGCACCGGGGAGCTGTTTTTT. Protein product: CASIEGWGRTGELFF.

The rearrangement uses TRBV5-1 and TRBJ2-3; D is uncertain. From germline, CDR1 is SGHRS and CDR2 YFSETQ. This CDR3 region has 15 residues. V lost 5 bases and J 2 bases, leaving 15 bases between the germline ends. The CDR3 bases are TGCGCCAGCAGTTCATGGATTGACCTCACAGATACGCAGTATTTT. Encoded protein: CASSSWIDLTDTQYF.

There are a few counts of this clonotype. This chain joins TRBV20-1 and TRBJ2-1, with 10 bases aligning to TRBD2. This CDR3 is 13 amino acids long. Losses at the gene ends were 6 bases for V and 7 bases for J; bases not matched to a gene: 6. CDR1 DFQATT and CDR2 SNEGSKA come from the germline V gene (reference sequence). DNA for the CDR3: TGCAGTGCGAGCGGGAGGGCCTTGAATGAGCAGTTCTTC. Protein product: CSASGRALNEQFF.

The rearrangement uses TRBV12-3 or TRBV12-4 and TRBJ1-1; the D gene is possibly TRBD1 (6 bases). The CDR3 runs to 13 residues. The V end lost 3 bases, the J end lost 6 bases, and 11 bases lay between the germline ends. In DNA, the CDR3 is TGTGCCAGCAGTTTCGGACAGAGCGCTGAAGCTTTCTTT. Translating it yields CASSFGQSAEAFF.